This TCR beta chain was documented in a study of Tregs in tolerant kidney transplant recipients. As for the study in general: Related graft donors supplied nonmyeloablative bone marrow transplants, and mixed chimerism was transient.

Here immunoSEQ multiplex PCR was the method, and the copy in TCRdb shows in-frame clones only, minus some. The data hold about 69,000 clones, with 85% to 90% observed a single time. Germline values: CDR1 LGHNA, CDR2 YSLEER. The CDR3 contains 14 residues. J lost 5 bases, V lost 4 bases, and 7 bases had no gene match. The source of this sequence is a human donor who received a combined kidney and bone marrow transplant. The source material was CD4+ T cells from blood, sampled before the transplant. V gene TRBV4-3 combines with J gene TRBJ2-7, with 8 bases that match TRBD2. The CDR3 spells CASSPQRESDEQYF. In DNA, the CDR3 is TGCGCCAGCAGCCCGCAGCGGGAGAGCGACGAGCAGTACTTC.